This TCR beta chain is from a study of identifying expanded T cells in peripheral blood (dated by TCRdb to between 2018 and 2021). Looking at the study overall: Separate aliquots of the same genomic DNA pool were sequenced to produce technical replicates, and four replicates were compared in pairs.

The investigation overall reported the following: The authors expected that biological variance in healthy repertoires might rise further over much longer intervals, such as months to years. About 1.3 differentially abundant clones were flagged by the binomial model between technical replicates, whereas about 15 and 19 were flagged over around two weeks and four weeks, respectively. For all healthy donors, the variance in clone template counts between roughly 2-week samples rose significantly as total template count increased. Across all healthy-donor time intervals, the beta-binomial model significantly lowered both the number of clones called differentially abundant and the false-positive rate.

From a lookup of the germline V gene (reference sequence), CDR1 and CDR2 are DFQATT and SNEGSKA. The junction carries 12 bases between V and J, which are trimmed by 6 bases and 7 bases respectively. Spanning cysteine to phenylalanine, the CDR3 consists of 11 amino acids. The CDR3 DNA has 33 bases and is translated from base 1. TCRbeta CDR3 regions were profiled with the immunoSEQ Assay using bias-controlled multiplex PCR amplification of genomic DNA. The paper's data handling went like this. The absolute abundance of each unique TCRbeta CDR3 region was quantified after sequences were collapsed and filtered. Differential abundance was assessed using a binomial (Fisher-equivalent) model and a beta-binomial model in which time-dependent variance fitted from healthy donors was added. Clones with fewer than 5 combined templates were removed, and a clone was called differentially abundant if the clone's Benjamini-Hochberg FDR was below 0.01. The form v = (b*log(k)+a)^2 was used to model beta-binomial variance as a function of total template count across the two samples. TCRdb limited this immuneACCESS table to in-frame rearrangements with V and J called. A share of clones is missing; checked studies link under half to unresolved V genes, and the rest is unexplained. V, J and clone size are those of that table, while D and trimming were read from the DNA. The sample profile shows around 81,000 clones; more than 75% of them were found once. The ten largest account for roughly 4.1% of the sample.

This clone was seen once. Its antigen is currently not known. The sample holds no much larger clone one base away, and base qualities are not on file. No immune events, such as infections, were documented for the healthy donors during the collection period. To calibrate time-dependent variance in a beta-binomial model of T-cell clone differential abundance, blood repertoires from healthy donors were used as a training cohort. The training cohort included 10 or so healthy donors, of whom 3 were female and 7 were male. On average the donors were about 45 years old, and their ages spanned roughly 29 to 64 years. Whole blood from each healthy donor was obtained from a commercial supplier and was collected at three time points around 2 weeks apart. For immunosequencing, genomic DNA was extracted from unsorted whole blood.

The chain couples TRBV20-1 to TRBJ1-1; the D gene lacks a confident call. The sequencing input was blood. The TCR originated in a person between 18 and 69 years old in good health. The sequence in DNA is TGCAGTGCAACCAGGACGGATGAAGCTTTCTTT. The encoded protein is CSATRTDEAFF.